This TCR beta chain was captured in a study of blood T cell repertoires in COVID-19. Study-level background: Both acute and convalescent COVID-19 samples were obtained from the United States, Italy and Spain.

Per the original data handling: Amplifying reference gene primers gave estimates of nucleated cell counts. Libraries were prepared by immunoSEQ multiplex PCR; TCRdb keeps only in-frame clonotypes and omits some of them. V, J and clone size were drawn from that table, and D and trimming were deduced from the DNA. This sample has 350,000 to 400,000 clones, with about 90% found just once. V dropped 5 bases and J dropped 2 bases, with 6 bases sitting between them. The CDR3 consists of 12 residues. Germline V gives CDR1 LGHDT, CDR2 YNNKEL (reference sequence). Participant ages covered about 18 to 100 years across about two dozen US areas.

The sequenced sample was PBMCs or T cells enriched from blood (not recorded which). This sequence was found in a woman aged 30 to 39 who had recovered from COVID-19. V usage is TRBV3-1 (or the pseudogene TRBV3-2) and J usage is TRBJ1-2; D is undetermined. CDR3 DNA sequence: TGTGCCAGCAGCAGCTCAAACTATGGCTACACCTTC. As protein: CASSSSNYGYTF.